These 29 T cell receptor beta chains were all obtained from the same sample, sequenced in a study of blood T cell repertoires in COVID-19. TCRdb's table, derived via immunoSEQ multiplex PCR, lists solely in-frame clones and lacks some. The sample consists of about 110,000 clones, about three quarters of them appearing once. Material: peripheral blood. These TCRs come from an older man with acute or convalescent COVID-19.

This clone has only one observation. The CDR3 coding sequence is TGTGCCAGCAGCTTAGGAGGTCTACCCTACGAGCAGTACTTC. It encodes CASSLGGLPYEQYF. The J gene is TRBJ2-7, the V gene TRBV5-6; possible D gene TRBD2, 5 bases. Germline CDR1 and CDR2: SGHDT and YYEEEE. This CDR3 spans 14 amino acids. Between the trimmed V and J ends, which lost 2 bases and 2 bases, there was a span of 11 bases. Using reference TRBV5-6 and TRBJ2-7 for the parts outside the CDR3, the full variable domain is DAGVTQSPTHLIKTRGQQVTLRCSPKSGHDTVSWYQQALGQGPQFIFQYYEEEERQRGNFPDRFSGHQFPNYSSELNVNALLLGDSALYLCASSLGGLPYEQYFGPGTRLTVT.

This rearrangement joins TRBV29-1 to TRBJ2-5; 9 bases are a match to TRBD2. Trimming removed 3 bases from V and 6 bases from J; junction bases left unmatched: 14. There are 16 residues in the CDR3. Per germline, CDR1 SQVTM and CDR2 ANQGSEA. CDR3 residues: CSVEEAGGPTRKTQYF. The CDR3 DNA follows: TGCAGCGTTGAGGAGGCGGGAGGGCCGACGAGAAAGACCCAGTACTTC.

The chain combines TRBV7-2 with TRBJ2-3; 12 positions match TRBD2. V was pared by 0 bases and J by 2 bases, with 6 bases of the junction left unmatched. This CDR3 is built from 18 residues. Germline-derived CDR1 and CDR2 are SGHTA and FQGNSA. The CDR3, as DNA: TGTGCCAGCAGCTTAGCGAGGACTAGCGGGGCCGCCACAGATACGCAGTATTTT. This translates into CASSLARTSGAATDTQYF.

The rearrangement links TRBV18 to TRBJ2-5, with D tentatively TRBD2 (7 bases). The CDR3 is made up of 13 amino acids. The germline gives CDR1 KGHSH, CDR2 LQKENI. Trimming took off 2 bases at V and 5 bases at J, with 9 bases between the two ends. Here the CDR3 DNA reads TGTGCCAGCTCACCAGGGGGGGCCGAGACCCAGTACTTC. It specifies CASSPGGAETQYF.

V usage is TRBV7-8 and J usage is TRBJ2-3, with 10 bases identical to TRBD2. The CDR3 covers 14 residues. Germline values: CDR1 SGHVS, CDR2 FQNEAQ. The ends lost 0 bases at V and 11 bases at J; junction bases unmatched: 5. The CDR3 DNA reads as TGTGCCAGCAGCTTAGCTAGCGGGGGGCGCGGGCAGTATTTT. This sequence encodes CASSLASGGRGQYF.

The V and J genes are TRBV2 and TRBJ2-7; possible D gene TRBD2, 6 bases. Trimming pared 6 bases from V and 5 bases from J, leaving 17 bases between. This CDR3 spans 14 amino acids. Germline CDR1 reads SNHLY; CDR2 reads FYNNEI. CDR3 amino acids: CASRSTTSPHEQYF. In nucleotides, the CDR3 is TGTGCCAGCAGGTCAACGACTAGTCCGCACGAGCAGTACTTC.

This chain connects TRBV6-1 to TRBJ1-2; D is perhaps TRBD1 (5 bases). The germline V and J ends were trimmed by 2 bases and 6 bases, with 10 bases remaining between them. CDR1 and CDR2 (germline): MNHNS, SASEGT. The CDR3 is made up of 13 amino acids. CDR3 coding DNA: TGTGCCAGCAGTGAAAGGGGATTGGATGGCTACACCTTC. Translating gives CASSERGLDGYTF.

This clone appeared a single time. The chain carries TRBV9 and TRBJ2-5; D not certain. Germline assignment: CDR1 SGDLS and CDR2 YYNGEE. This CDR3 spans 13 amino acids. V was cut by 4 bases and J by 2 bases, with 9 bases left in between. Here the CDR3 DNA reads TGTGCCAGCAGCAACAGACCACAAGAGACCCAGTACTTC. Its protein is CASSNRPQETQYF.

V usage is TRBV6-2 or TRBV6-3 and J usage is TRBJ2-1, with D perhaps TRBD1 (5 bases). CDR3 size: 13 residues. V lost 4 bases and J 4 bases, leaving 8 bases between the germline ends. In germline, CDR1 is MNHEY, CDR2 SVGEGT. The CDR3 loop reads CASSSQGYNEQFF. DNA for the CDR3: TGTGCCAGCAGTTCTCAGGGTTACAATGAGCAGTTCTTC.

This clone was counted only a few times. The gene calls are TRBV10-3 and TRBJ1-5; D gene unclear. Germline V lookup: CDR1 ENHRY, CDR2 SYGVKD. CDR3 length: 15 residues. V was shortened by 0 bases and J by 5 bases, with 11 bases between the two germline ends. This chain's CDR3 is CAISESTLRDQPQHF. The CDR3 bases are TGTGCCATCAGTGAGTCGACTTTGAGGGATCAGCCCCAGCATTTT.

The chain recombines TRBV7-9 with TRBJ1-2; TRBD1 aligns across 7 bases. The CDR3 sequence is 14 residues long. From germline, CDR1 is SEHNR and CDR2 FQNEAQ (reference sequence). J lost 7 bases, V lost 5 bases, and 10 bases had no gene match. CDR3 protein: CASSTGQRLAGYTF. CDR3 bases: TGTGCCAGCAGCACGGGACAGCGTTTAGCTGGCTACACCTTC.

The V gene is TRBV19, the J gene TRBJ1-5; D perhaps matches TRBD1 (5 bases). Trimming took 7 bases from V and 1 from J, leaving 26 bases between them. The CDR3 spans 19 residues. Germline V gene sequence: CDR1 LNHDA, CDR2 SQIVND (reference sequence). CDR3 sequence: CASNGEWTTGGLSNQPQHF. The CDR3, as DNA: TGTGCCAGTAATGGGGAGTGGACTACAGGTGGCCTGAGCAATCAGCCCCAGCATTTT.

This clone showed up just once. The chain couples TRBV6-5 to TRBJ2-7; D perhaps matches TRBD2 (6 bases). Germline loops: CDR1 MNHEY, CDR2 SVGAGI. The V gene lost 6 bases and the J gene lost 7 bases, with 22 bases spanning the gap. The CDR3 consists of 15 residues. The CDR3 region has the DNA TGTGCCAGCAGCCGGTGGAAGGGAGGCCTGGGGGAGCAGTACTTC. Translating it yields CASSRWKGGLGEQYF.

Here the CDR3 DNA reads TGTGCCAGCAGCTTAGAAGGGTCGACCGCGGGCGAGCAGTACTTC. Amino acid sequence: CASSLEGSTAGEQYF. The chain links TRBV7-3 to TRBJ2-7; TRBD2 is a possible D gene (5 bases). The V end was cut by 2 bases, the J end by 6 bases, with 17 bases between. CDR3 length: 15 amino acids. Germline V gene data show CDR1 as SGHTA and CDR2 as FQGTGA.

The CDR3, as DNA: TGTGCCAGCAGAAAAATAGCGGGAGAGGCAGATACGCAGTATTTT. Translating gives CASRKIAGEADTQYF. This chain uses TRBV28 with TRBJ2-3, with TRBD2 identical over 9 bases. Germline V gene lookup returns CDR1 MDHEN and CDR2 SYDVKM. J gave up 4 bases and V 6 bases, and 8 bases lay outside the gene matches. The CDR3 contains 15 residues.

This sequence joins TRBV6-5 and TRBJ2-3, with D hard to call. The V and J ends lost 7 bases and 3 bases respectively, with 11 bases between them. The germline gives CDR1 MNHEY, CDR2 SVGAGI. CDR3 length equals 13 residues. The DNA for the CDR3 is TGTGCCAGCATCCCCGACAAGACAGATACGCAGTATTTT. It yields the protein CASIPDKTDTQYF.

Comments on this clone: The same CDR3 can be traced to other DNA sequences in this sample. The chain is built from TRBV4-1 and TRBJ2-7; D uncertain. CDR1 and CDR2 (germline): MGHRA, YSYEKL. V was pared by 1 base and J by 2 bases, with 9 bases between. The CDR3 loop spans 14 amino acids. CDR3 loop: CASSQAAETYEQYF. CDR3 in DNA: TGCGCCAGCAGCCAAGCCGCTGAGACCTACGAGCAGTACTTC.

V usage is TRBV10-3 and J usage is TRBJ2-7; 7 bases agree with TRBD1. J gave up 3 bases and V 7 bases, and 6 bases lay outside the gene matches. From germline, CDR1 is ENHRY and CDR2 SYGVKD. The CDR3 sequence is 13 residues long. Written as DNA, the CDR3 is TGTGCCATCACTCCAGGGGGAGACTACGAGCAGTACTTC. It yields the protein CAITPGGDYEQYF.

The V and J genes are TRBV12-3 or TRBV12-4 and TRBJ1-1; D call uncertain. There are 12 residues in the CDR3. With 7 bases removed from V and 1 base from J, the gap between germline ends came to 7 bases. This chain's CDR3 is CASTRGNTEAFF. The CDR3 region has the DNA TGTGCCAGCACCCGGGGGAACACTGAAGCTTTCTTT.

V and J are TRBV11-2 and TRBJ2-5, with D perhaps TRBD1 (5 bases). TRBJ2-7 explains the end of the DNA better; the J call may be wrong. The CDR3 is 15 amino acids. Germline V gives CDR1 SGHAT, CDR2 FQNNGV. CDR3 coding DNA: TGTGCCAGCAGCTCCGGAGCAGGGTTGACCTACGAGCAGTACTTC. As protein: CASSSGAGLTYEQYF.

This clone was counted once. The gene calls are TRBV28 and TRBJ2-2; unclear D gene. Germline assignment: CDR1 MDHEN and CDR2 SYDVKM. V shed 8 bases and J shed 0 bases, with 7 bases lying between them. The CDR3 has 13 residues. CDR3 in amino acids: CASLITNTGELFF. Here the CDR3 DNA reads TGTGCCAGCCTAATTACGAACACCGGGGAGCTGTTTTTT.

The chain recombines TRBV30 with TRBJ2-3; D might be TRBD2 (6 bases). With 2 bases removed from V and 1 base from J, the gap between germline ends came to 13 bases. This CDR3 is built from 15 residues. CDR1 and CDR2 from the germline V gene are GTSNPN and SVGIG (reference sequence). The CDR3 sequence is CAWSRGGGGTDTQYF. In DNA, the CDR3 is TGTGCCTGGAGTAGAGGCGGAGGGGGCACAGATACGCAGTATTTT.

The chain joins TRBV5-1 to TRBJ1-2; D possibly corresponds to TRBD1 (5 bases). Trimming pared 7 bases from V and 1 base from J, leaving 14 bases between. The CDR3 is 14 residues long. Per germline, CDR1 SGHRS and CDR2 YFSETQ. Here the CDR3 DNA reads TGCGCCAGCGAGGAACACGGGGGTAACTATGGCTACACCTTC. Amino acids: CASEEHGGNYGYTF.

This chain joins TRBV30 and TRBJ2-7; the match to TRBD2 covers 8 bases. The junction had 10 bases not matched to a gene; V was cut back by 4 bases and J by 2 bases. CDR1 and CDR2 (germline): GTSNPN, SVGIG (reference sequence). The CDR3 has 15 amino acids. The CDR3 loop is CAWTQKGAGAYEQYF. The CDR3 nucleotides read TGTGCCTGGACCCAAAAGGGAGCGGGAGCCTACGAGCAGTACTTC.

The V and J genes are TRBV7-9 and TRBJ1-2, with no clear D. The CDR3 spans 14 residues. V shed 3 bases and J shed 2 bases, with 10 bases lying between them. Per the germline V gene, CDR1 is SEHNR and CDR2 is FQNEAQ (reference sequence). CDR3 bases: TGTGCCAGCAGCTTCGCAGGTCCCAACTATGGCTACACCTTC. Residues: CASSFAGPNYGYTF. Looking up the rest from reference TRBV7-9 and TRBJ1-2 gives the full variable domain: DTGVSQNPRHKITKRGQNVTFRCDPISEHNRLYWYRQTLGQGPEFLTYFQNEAQLEKSRLLSDRFSAERPKGSFSTLEIQRTEQGDSAMYLCASSFAGPNYGYTFGSGTRLTVV.

V gene TRBV2 combines with J gene TRBJ1-1; 8 nucleotides match TRBD1. CDR3 size: 18 residues. With V trimmed by 6 bases and J by 1 base, 16 bases remained unmatched. The V gene's germline CDR1 is SNHLY and CDR2 FYNNEI. CDR3 residues: CASSLRRPGGRANTEAFF. Here the CDR3 DNA reads TGTGCCAGCAGCCTAAGGCGGCCAGGGGGCCGGGCGAACACTGAAGCTTTCTTT. Full variable domain (outside the CDR3, taken from reference TRBV2 and TRBJ1-1): EPEVTQTPSHQVTQMGQEVILRCVPISNHLYFYWYRQILGQKVEFLVSFYNNEISEKSEIFDDQFSVERPDGSNFTLKIRSTKLEDSAMYFCASSLRRPGGRANTEAFFGQGTRLTVV.

This clone was seen more than once but under ten times. This sequence joins TRBV27 and TRBJ1-1; D is perhaps TRBD1 (5 bases). The CDR3 covers 14 residues. Looked up from germline, CDR1 is MNHEY and CDR2 is SMNVEV (reference sequence). V was pared by 4 bases and J by 6 bases, with 15 bases between. CDR3 sequence: CASSWGGVGSEAFF. In DNA, the CDR3 is TGTGCCAGCAGTTGGGGGGGGGTTGGGTCTGAAGCTTTCTTT.

The V and J genes are TRBV30 and TRBJ2-7; tentatively, D is TRBD1 (5 bases). Trimming cost V 1 base and J 2 bases, with 15 bases left between them. The CDR3 length is 15 residues. Looked up from germline, CDR1 is GTSNPN and CDR2 is SVGIG (reference sequence). CDR3 sequence (DNA): TGTGCCTGGAGTGGCCACGGGTTAGGGGCCTACGAGCAGTACTTC. It translates to CAWSGHGLGAYEQYF.

The chain has TRBV7-9 and TRBJ2-1; 8 bases are a match to TRBD2. V shed 8 bases, J shed 5 bases, and the junction held 8 bases outside the gene matches. This CDR3 is 14 amino acids long. Per the germline V gene, CDR1 is SEHNR and CDR2 is FQNEAQ (reference sequence). CDR3 sequence (DNA): TGTGCCAGCTCCCCGGGAGGGGCGCACAATGAGCAGTTCTTC. Encoded protein: CASSPGGAHNEQFF.